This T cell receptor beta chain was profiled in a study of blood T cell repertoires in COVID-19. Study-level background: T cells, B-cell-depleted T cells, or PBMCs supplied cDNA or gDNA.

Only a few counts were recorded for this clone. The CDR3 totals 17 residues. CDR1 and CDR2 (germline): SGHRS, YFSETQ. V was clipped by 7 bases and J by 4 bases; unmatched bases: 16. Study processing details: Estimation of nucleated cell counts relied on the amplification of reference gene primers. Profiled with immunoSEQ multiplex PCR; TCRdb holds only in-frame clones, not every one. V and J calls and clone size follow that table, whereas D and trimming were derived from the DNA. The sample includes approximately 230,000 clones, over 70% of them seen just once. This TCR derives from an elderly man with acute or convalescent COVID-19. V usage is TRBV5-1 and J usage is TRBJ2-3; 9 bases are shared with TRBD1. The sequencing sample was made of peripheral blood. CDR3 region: CASSQRGQGLKSDTQYF. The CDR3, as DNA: TGCGCCAGCTCCCAAAGGGGACAGGGCCTTAAATCAGATACGCAGTATTTT.